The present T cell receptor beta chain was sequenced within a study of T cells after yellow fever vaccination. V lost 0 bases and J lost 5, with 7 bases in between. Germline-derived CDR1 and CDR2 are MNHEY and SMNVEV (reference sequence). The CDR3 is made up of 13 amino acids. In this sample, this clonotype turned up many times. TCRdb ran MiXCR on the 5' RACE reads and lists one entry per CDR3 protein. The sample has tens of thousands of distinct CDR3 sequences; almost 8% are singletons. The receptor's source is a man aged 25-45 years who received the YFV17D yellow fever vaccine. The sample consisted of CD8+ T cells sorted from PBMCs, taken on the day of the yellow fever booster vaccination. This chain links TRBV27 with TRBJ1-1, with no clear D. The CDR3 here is CASSLSRGTEAFF. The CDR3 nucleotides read TGTGCCAGCAGTTTATCCCGTGGGACTGAAGCTTTCTTT.